This passage covers 8 T cell receptor beta chains from one sample sequenced in a study of cytomegalovirus exposure and HLA in healthy donors. The PCR employed 60 Vbeta primers together with 13 Jbeta primers. Some clones are missing from TCRdb's copy, which holds only in-frame ones; the method was immunoSEQ multiplex PCR. The table includes roughly 180,000 clones, 70% to 85% detected once. The sequenced material came from PBMCs. These receptors were taken from a girl aged 2 to 9 in good health and CMV-seropositive.

This chain connects TRBV13 to TRBJ2-6, with D possibly matching TRBD1 (5 bases). V gave up 5 bases and J gave up 0 bases, with 8 bases separating them. This CDR3 has 15 residues. CDR1 and CDR2 (germline): PRHDT, FYEKMQ (reference sequence). CDR3 bases: TGTGCCAGCAGCATTGGACACTCTGGGGCCAACGTCCTGACTTTC. Translating it yields CASSIGHSGANVLTF.

V is TRBV2 and J is TRBJ1-5; TRBD1 matches at 7 bases. Germline V gene lookup returns CDR1 SNHLY and CDR2 FYNNEI. The V and J ends lost 8 bases and 3 bases, in that order; junction bases with no gene match: 13. There are 16 residues in the CDR3. The CDR3 here is CASRRDSSTSNQPQHF. Here the CDR3 DNA reads TGTGCCAGCCGAAGGGACAGTTCGACCTCCAATCAGCCCCAGCATTTT.

The count of this clone is one. The rearrangement uses TRBV28 and TRBJ2-1; perhaps TRBD1 as D (5 bases). This CDR3 spans 13 amino acids. CDR1 MDHEN and CDR2 SYDVKM come from the germline V gene. V lost 6 bases and J 7 bases, leaving 13 bases between the germline ends. CDR3 sequence (DNA): TGTGCCAGCAGCTACGACAGACAAAATGAGCAGTTCTTC. Its protein is CASSYDRQNEQFF.

Here the CDR3 DNA reads TGTGCCAGCAGCTTGGCCACAGGGTCTGGAAACACCATATATTTT. This encodes CASSLATGSGNTIYF. V usage is TRBV5-4 and J usage is TRBJ1-3; a possible D gene is TRBD1 (6 bases). This CDR3 comprises 15 residues. The V end was cut by 0 bases, the J end by 1 base, with 8 bases between. In germline, CDR1 is SGHNT, CDR2 YYREEE (reference sequence).

This chain connects TRBV7-2 to TRBJ2-7; maybe TRBD2 (6 bases). Germline lookup yields CDR1 SGHTA and CDR2 FQGNSA. The CDR3 is made up of 15 amino acids. With 0 bases removed from V and 2 bases from J, the gap between germline ends came to 11 bases. The DNA of the CDR3 is TGTGCCAGCAGCTTAGCTCGCGGAGGGACCTACGAGCAGTACTTC. It specifies CASSLARGGTYEQYF.

V gene TRBV7-3 combines with J gene TRBJ2-3; D perhaps matches TRBD2 (6 bases). There are 14 residues in the CDR3. Trimming took 2 bases from V and 5 from J, leaving 11 bases between them. Looked up from germline, CDR1 is SGHTA and CDR2 is FQGTGA. CDR3 in DNA: TGTGCCAGCAGCTTAGGGCCGGGAGAAGATACGCAGTATTTT. It yields the protein CASSLGPGEDTQYF.

The chain has TRBV30 and TRBJ1-5, with a tentative D call TRBD1 (6 bases). In germline, CDR1 is GTSNPN, CDR2 SVGIG (reference sequence). This CDR3 region has 13 residues. With 1 base removed from V and 4 bases from J, the gap between germline ends came to 8 bases. CDR3 sequence (DNA): TGTGCCTGGAGTGGACAGGCGAATCAGCCCCAGCATTTT. This encodes CAWSGQANQPQHF.

The chain is built from TRBV2 and TRBJ1-2, with 7 positions matching TRBD1. Germline CDR1 reads SNHLY; CDR2 reads FYNNEI. CDR3 length: 13 amino acids. J lost 2 bases, V lost 7 bases, and 4 bases had no gene match. As DNA, the CDR3 is TGTGCCAGCACGGGACAGCTCAACTATGGCTACACCTTC. Its protein is CASTGQLNYGYTF.